This is a list of T cell receptor beta chains from one sample in a study of cytomegalovirus exposure and HLA in healthy donors. Generated by immunoSEQ multiplex PCR, the TCRdb table keeps only in-frame clones and is missing some. The sample records some 100,000 clones, around 77% being singletons. What was sequenced was PBMCs. Receptors originate from a man aged 35-49 years in good health and CMV-seropositive. Both conserved end residues are part of each CDR3. A D gene is named only where the DNA matches it firmly. Clone size is stated in some rows and not others, as once, few, many or a class when expanded.

J: TRBJ1-3; size: -; V: TRBV15; D: -; CDR3: CATSRDSGQALLYF; DNA: TGTGCCACCAGCAGAGATTCTGGGCAGGCTTTACTATATTTT
J: TRBJ1-5; size: few; V: TRBV5-4; D: -; CDR3: CASSYQISPRGNQPQHF; DNA: TGTGCCAGCAGTTACCAAATCAGTCCCCGGGGCAATCAGCCCCAGCATTTT
J: TRBJ2-5; size: -; V: TRBV7-2; D: TRBD2; CDR3: CASSFDRGGAETQYF; DNA: TGTGCCAGCAGCTTCGATCGGGGGGGCGCAGAGACCCAGTACTTC
J: TRBJ2-7; size: -; V: TRBV6-5; D: -; CDR3: CASTGSYEQYF; DNA: TGTGCCAGCACCGGCTCCTACGAGCAGTACTTC
J: TRBJ2-7; size: -; V: TRBV19; D: TRBD1; CDR3: CASSIGDRPNYEQYF; DNA: TGTGCCAGTAGTATCGGGGACAGGCCCAACTACGAGCAGTACTTC
J: TRBJ1-1; size: -; V: TRBV4-3; D: -; CDR3: CASSRELVNTEAFF; DNA: TGCGCCAGCAGCCGAGAATTAGTGAACACTGAAGCTTTCTTT
J: TRBJ1-2; size: -; V: TRBV7-9; D: -; CDR3: CASSPREGLGGTF; DNA: TGTGCCAGCAGCCCTAGGGAGGGACTGGGGGGGACCTTC
J: TRBJ2-6; size: few; V: TRBV6-5; D: -; CDR3: CASSTPGAGANVLTF; DNA: TGTGCCAGCAGTACCCCAGGGGCCGGGGCCAACGTCCTGACTTTC
J: TRBJ1-5; size: -; V: TRBV11-3; D: TRBD1; CDR3: CASSLRLKGQGVNQPQHF; DNA: TGTGCCAGCAGCTTAAGGTTAAAGGGACAGGGGGTCAATCAGCCCCAGCATTTT
J: TRBJ2-1; size: -; V: TRBV9; D: -; CDR3: CASSVAGTLTDEQFF; DNA: TGTGCCAGCAGCGTAGCTGGGACTCTCACCGATGAGCAGTTCTTC
J: TRBJ2-7; size: few; V: TRBV19; D: -; CDR3: CASSGAYEQYF; DNA: TGTGCCAGCTCAGGGGCCTACGAGCAGTACTTC
J: TRBJ1-1; size: -; V: TRBV7-9; D: -; CDR3: CASSSQGAGAFF; DNA: TGTGCCAGCAGTTCCCAAGGGGCAGGGGCTTTCTTT
J: TRBJ2-7; size: -; V: TRBV29-1; D: TRBD1; CDR3: CSVASTGSGHEQYF; DNA: TGCAGCGTAGCCTCGACAGGGAGTGGGCACGAGCAGTACTTC
J: TRBJ1-6; size: few; V: TRBV9; D: -; CDR3: CASSDRQSSYNSPLHF; DNA: TGTGCCAGCAGCGACCGACAGAGCTCCTATAATTCACCCCTCCACTTT
J: TRBJ2-5; size: -; V: TRBV28; D: TRBD1; CDR3: CASSTTGTGARETQYF; DNA: TGTGCCAGCAGTACTACCGGGACAGGGGCGAGGGAGACCCAGTACTTC
J: TRBJ2-7; size: -; V: TRBV18; D: -; CDR3: CASSPHPMSSYEQYF; DNA: TGTGCCAGCTCACCACATCCGATGAGCTCCTACGAGCAGTACTTC
J: TRBJ2-3; size: few; V: TRBV5-1; D: -; CDR3: CASSLWIRGWGDTQYF; DNA: TGCGCCAGCAGCTTGTGGATCCGGGGGTGGGGAGATACGCAGTATTTT
J: TRBJ2-2; size: -; V: TRBV9; D: -; CDR3: CASSVGGLNTGELFF; DNA: TGTGCCAGCAGCGTAGGGGGACTTAACACCGGGGAGCTGTTTTTT
J: TRBJ2-1; size: -; V: TRBV10-3; D: TRBD1; CDR3: CAISESGTGSYNEQFF; DNA: TGTGCCATCAGTGAGTCGGGGACAGGGTCCTACAATGAGCAGTTCTTC
J: TRBJ1-1; size: -; V: TRBV6-6; D: -; CDR3: CASRRRESTEAFF; DNA: TGTGCCAGCAGGAGGAGGGAAAGCACTGAAGCTTTCTTT
J: TRBJ2-7; size: -; V: TRBV27; D: -; CDR3: CASSPRGGVEQYF; DNA: TGTGCCAGCAGTCCCCGGGGAGGCGTCGAGCAGTACTTC
J: TRBJ2-7; size: -; V: TRBV11-2; D: -; CDR3: CASSARLGGSVYEQYF; DNA: TGTGCCAGCAGCGCGCGCCTTGGGGGGAGCGTCTACGAGCAGTACTTC
J: TRBJ2-2; size: -; V: TRBV7-8; D: TRBD2; CDR3: CASSRLGGRGVTNTGELFF; DNA: TGTGCCAGCAGCCGTCTGGGAGGGCGGGGGGTCACGAACACCGGGGAGCTGTTTTTT
J: TRBJ2-3; size: -; V: TRBV18; D: TRBD2; CDR3: CASSPRLAGDTTDLDTQYF; DNA: TGTGCCAGCTCACCCAGACTAGCGGGGGATACCACTGATCTGGATACGCAGTATTTT
J: TRBJ2-1; size: -; V: TRBV5-4; D: -; CDR3: CASSAGLNSYNEQFF; DNA: TGTGCCAGCAGCGCCGGACTGAACTCCTACAATGAGCAGTTCTTC